These 11 T cell receptor beta chains came from one sample sequenced in a study of T-cell memory formation after mild COVID-19. Using its own MiXCR run on the 5' RACE reads, TCRdb lists one record per CDR3 protein. The sample shows roughly 480,000 distinct CDR3 sequences, nearly 25% of them seen only once. Sequencing was carried out using PBMCs or a T cell subset sorted from them (not recorded which). The receptors derive from an adult woman who had mild COVID-19 (a few samples of this study predate the infection). Cell type and time point are not known.

This chain joins TRBV6-2 or TRBV6-3 and TRBJ1-1; 10 positions match TRBD1. Germline CDR1 reads MNHEY; CDR2 reads SVGEGT. The CDR3 sequence is 14 residues long. V shed 5 bases, J shed 3 bases, and the junction held 3 bases outside the gene matches. The CDR3 spells CASSGTGVYTEAFF. CDR3 DNA sequence: TGTGCCAGCAGTGGGACAGGGGTTTACACTGAAGCTTTCTTT.

This clonotype was observed a handful of times. The chain uses TRBV5-1 and TRBJ2-6, with 8 bases matching TRBD1. J gave up 0 bases and V 0 bases, and 5 bases lay outside the gene matches. The CDR3 has 18 amino acids. Germline V gene data show CDR1 as SGHRS and CDR2 as YFSETQ. The CDR3 DNA reads as TGCGCCAGCAGCTTGGCCCCCCAGGGGGCCTCTGGGGCCAACGTCCTGACTTTC. It yields the protein CASSLAPQGASGANVLTF.

The rearrangement joins TRBV2 to TRBJ2-7; D perhaps matches TRBD2 (6 bases). The V end was cut by 8 bases, the J end by 4 bases, with 15 bases between. The CDR3 extends over 13 amino acids. From germline, CDR1 is SNHLY and CDR2 FYNNEI. This CDR3 is CASSVGEEYEQYF. The DNA of the CDR3 is TGTGCCAGCTCCGTCGGGGAGGAATACGAGCAGTACTTC.

This clonotype was recorded a few times. J is TRBJ2-7 and V is TRBV5-5; unclear D gene. Trimming took off 1 base at V and 5 bases at J, with 10 bases between the two ends. Germline assignment: CDR1 SGHKS and CDR2 YYEKEE (reference sequence). CDR3 length equals 13 residues. CDR3 sequence (DNA): TGTGCCAGCAGCTTGCAGGTGGGTCACGAGCAGTACTTC. Translated: CASSLQVGHEQYF.

This chain uses TRBV27 with TRBJ2-1; the D call may be TRBD1 or TRBD2 (5 bases each). CDR3 length: 17 residues. CDR1 MNHEY and CDR2 SMNVEV come from the germline V gene (reference sequence). V shed 1 base and J shed 3 bases, with 16 bases lying between them. CDR3 coding DNA: TGTGCCAGCAGTTTATACGTTTCGGGGCAGGGCTACAATGAGCAGTTCTTC. Amino acid sequence: CASSLYVSGQGYNEQFF.

The genes are TRBV20-1 and TRBJ2-3; TRBD2 agrees at 8 bases. Losses at the gene ends were 3 bases for V and 4 bases for J; bases not matched to a gene: 12. The germline V gene encodes CDR1 DFQATT and CDR2 SNEGSKA (reference sequence). CDR3 length equals 16 residues. CDR3 in DNA: TGCAGTGCTAGCCCGATGAGCGGGAGTACCCCAGATACGCAGTATTTT. Encoded protein: CSASPMSGSTPDTQYF.

This clonotype was counted only a few times. The V and J genes are TRBV7-2 and TRBJ1-1, with TRBD1 matching over 8 bases. The V segment lost 6 bases and the J segment 3 bases; nucleotides outside the gene matches: 3. This CDR3 is built from 13 residues. The germline gives CDR1 SGHTA, CDR2 FQGNSA. CDR3 protein: CASRPDRDTEAFF. The CDR3 DNA sequence: TGTGCCAGCAGGCCGGACAGGGACACTGAAGCTTTCTTT.

The chain is built from TRBV12-3 or TRBV12-4 and TRBJ2-5, with D possibly called TRBD1 or TRBD2 (5 bases each). CDR3 length: 14 residues. The V end was cut by 5 bases, the J end by 0 bases, with 10 bases between. CDR3 coding DNA: TGTGCCAGCAGTACTGGGACGTACCAAGAGACCCAGTACTTC. Translation: CASSTGTYQETQYF.

J is TRBJ1-3 and V is TRBV2; possible D gene TRBD1, 6 bases. CDR1 is SNHLY, CDR2 FYNNEI, per germline. Trimming took 6 bases from V and 4 from J, leaving 13 bases between them. This CDR3 comprises 14 residues. The CDR3 loop is CASRPPGAGNTIYF. The CDR3 coding sequence is TGTGCCAGCAGGCCCCCAGGGGCGGGAAACACCATATATTTT.

DNA of the CDR3: TGTGCCAGCAGCCAGGACAGGGGCCGCTCCTACGAGCAGTACTTC. This translates into CASSQDRGRSYEQYF. The chain has TRBV14 and TRBJ2-7; 9 bases map to TRBD1. With 3 bases clipped from V and 0 bases from J, the junction kept 3 bases outside the gene matches. This CDR3 comprises 15 residues. The V gene's germline CDR1 is SGHDN and CDR2 FVKESK.

The CDR3 spells CASSPRQGANNSPLHF. CDR3 nucleotide sequence: TGTGCCAGCAGCCCCCGACAGGGGGCGAATAATTCACCCCTCCACTTT. The rearrangement links TRBV7-6 to TRBJ1-6, with 10 positions matching TRBD1. Germline V gene lookup returns CDR1 SGHVS and CDR2 FNYEAQ. After removal of 5 bases from V and 5 bases from J, the junction contained 6 bases not matched to a gene. This CDR3 region has 16 residues.